Shown below are 15 T cell receptor beta chains from a single sample sequenced in a study of immune evolution from preneoplasia to lung adenocarcinoma. Sequencing used immunoSEQ multiplex PCR; TCRdb keeps in-frame clones, though not all of them. This sample has about 2,000 clones, with 70% to 80% found just once. The sample comprised FFPE minimally invasive lung adenocarcinoma tissue. The receptors come from a person aged 55-80 years with lung adenocarcinoma.

This clone has a handful of counts. The chain is built from TRBV6-6 and TRBJ2-4; D remains unclear. CDR1 is MNHNY, CDR2 SVGAGI, per germline (reference sequence). The CDR3 consists of 15 residues. Trimming removed 7 bases at V and 0 bases at J, with 13 bases between. The CDR3 sequence: CASTGTRVAKNIQYF. Written as DNA, the CDR3 is TGTGCCAGCACGGGTACACGGGTAGCCAAAAACATTCAGTACTTC.

V and J are TRBV11-2 and TRBJ2-3; tentative D call: TRBD1 (6 bases). CDR3 length: 15 amino acids. The V end lost 5 bases, the J end lost 0 bases, and 12 bases lay between the germline ends. Germline V gene data show CDR1 as SGHAT and CDR2 as FQNNGV. CDR3 loop: CASSPRGTSTDTQYF. The CDR3 nucleotides read TGTGCCAGCAGCCCCAGGGGAACTAGCACAGATACGCAGTATTTT.

CDR3 nucleotide sequence: TGTGCCAGCAGTTACCCCTTAACAGCTTACGAGCAGTACTTC. Translating it yields CASSYPLTAYEQYF. The J gene is TRBJ2-7, the V gene TRBV6-5, with D unresolved. Trimming cost V 2 bases and J 4 bases, with 12 bases left between them. The CDR3 length is 14 residues. CDR1 is MNHEY, CDR2 SVGAGI, per germline.

The chain combines TRBV19 with TRBJ1-3, with D perhaps TRBD1 (6 bases). V dropped 0 bases and J dropped 0 bases, with 6 bases sitting between them. This CDR3 has 15 amino acids. Germline V gene lookup returns CDR1 LNHDA and CDR2 SQIVND (reference sequence). This CDR3 is CASSIEDSSGNTIYF. The CDR3 DNA sequence: TGTGCCAGTAGTATAGAGGACAGCTCTGGAAACACCATATATTTT.

The V gene is TRBV5-1, the J gene TRBJ1-2, with 9 positions matching TRBD1. The J segment lost 5 bases and the V segment lost 4 bases, leaving 3 bases of the junction unmatched. The CDR3 is made up of 13 amino acids. The V gene's germline CDR1 is SGHRS and CDR2 YFSETQ. In nucleotides, the CDR3 is TGCGCCAGCAGCCCGACAGGGGGGTATGGCTACACCTTC. Encoded protein: CASSPTGGYGYTF. Drawing the rest from reference TRBV5-1 and TRBJ1-2, the complete variable domain is KAGVTQTPRYLIKTRGQQVTLSCSPISGHRSVSWYQQTPGQGLQFLFEYFSETQRNKGNFPGRFSGRQFSNSRSEMNVSTLELGDSALYLCASSPTGGYGYTFGSGTRLTVV.

This chain connects TRBV10-3 to TRBJ2-5; 11 bases are a match to TRBD2. CDR1 is ENHRY, CDR2 SYGVKD, per germline. V was pared by 2 bases and J by 2 bases, with 7 bases of the junction left unmatched. The CDR3 has 17 residues. DNA of the CDR3: TGTGCCATCAGTGAGGGGAGACTAGCGGGGACACAAGAGACCCAGTACTTC. It yields the protein CAISEGRLAGTQETQYF.

The J gene is TRBJ1-2, the V gene TRBV6-5; 7 nucleotides align to TRBD1. J gave up 4 bases and V 2 bases, and 4 bases lay outside the gene matches. Germline CDR1 reads MNHEY; CDR2 reads SVGAGI. This CDR3 contains 14 residues. CDR3 nucleotides: TGTGCCAGCAGTTACCGGGGACAGAGCTATGGCTACACCTTC. This codes for CASSYRGQSYGYTF.

V gene TRBV5-1 combines with J gene TRBJ2-3, with 8 bases matching TRBD1. This CDR3 is 14 amino acids long. V shed 4 bases and J 3 bases; nucleotides not matched to a gene: 4. Germline V gene data show CDR1 as SGHRS and CDR2 as YFSETQ. CDR3 in DNA: TGCGCCAGCAGCCCGAGGACAGGGACAGATACGCAGTATTTT. It specifies CASSPRTGTDTQYF.

V is TRBV9 and J is TRBJ2-3; D is unclear. V dropped 0 bases and J dropped 4 bases, with 12 bases sitting between them. The CDR3 covers 15 residues. Germline CDR1 and CDR2: SGDLS and YYNGEE. The CDR3 region has the DNA TGTGCCAGCAGCGTAGAGGACCCAAGCCCAGATACGCAGTATTTT. Protein product: CASSVEDPSPDTQYF.

The chain couples TRBV28 to TRBJ2-6; the D gene is possibly TRBD1 (5 bases). The CDR3 is 20 residues long. CDR1 is MDHEN, CDR2 SYDVKM, per germline. V was clipped by 6 bases and J by 4 bases, with 28 bases between them. DNA for the CDR3: TGTGCCAGCAGGCCCAGGGCAGGGCGTCTCCAATTGAGCGGGGCCAACGTCCTGACTTTC. It specifies CASRPRAGRLQLSGANVLTF.

The chain combines TRBV7-9 with TRBJ1-2; 7 nucleotides line up with TRBD1. Germline loops: CDR1 SEHNR, CDR2 FQNEAQ (reference sequence). J gave up 6 bases and V 3 bases, and 4 bases lay outside the gene matches. This CDR3 comprises 13 residues. CDR3 sequence: CASSFRGGNGYTF. DNA for the CDR3: TGTGCCAGCAGCTTCAGAGGGGGCAATGGCTACACCTTC. The whole variable domain, remainder taken from reference TRBV7-9 and TRBJ1-2, is DTGVSQNPRHKITKRGQNVTFRCDPISEHNRLYWYRQTLGQGPEFLTYFQNEAQLEKSRLLSDRFSAERPKGSFSTLEIQRTEQGDSAMYLCASSFRGGNGYTFGSGTRLTVV.

V usage is TRBV5-8 and J usage is TRBJ1-1; possible D gene TRBD1, 6 bases. Germline loops: CDR1 SGHTS, CDR2 YDEGEE. The CDR3 length is 14 residues. V lost 5 bases to trimming and J lost 5 bases, with 16 bases between them. The CDR3 coding sequence is TGTGCCAGCAGTACCGGGACATGGGAAACTGAAGCTTTCTTT. Its protein is CASSTGTWETEAFF. Filled out from reference TRBV5-8 and TRBJ1-1, the complete variable domain reads EAGVTQSPTHLIKTRGQQATLRCSPISGHTSVYWYQQALGLGLQFLLWYDEGEERNRGNFPPRFSGRQFPNYSSELNVNALELEDSALYLCASSTGTWETEAFFGQGTRLTVV.

The CDR3, as DNA: TGTGCCAGCAACCCGGACAGGGGAAGAAACAATGAGCAGTTCTTC. Residues: CASNPDRGRNNEQFF. The chain has TRBV28 and TRBJ2-1; TRBD1 agrees at 9 bases. Germline V gives CDR1 MDHEN, CDR2 SYDVKM. V was clipped by 7 bases and J by 5 bases; unmatched bases: 9. The CDR3 totals 15 residues.

This rearrangement joins TRBV28 to TRBJ2-5; 8 bases map to TRBD2. The V segment lost 6 bases and the J segment 1 base; nucleotides outside the gene matches: 10. CDR1 and CDR2 from the germline V gene are MDHEN and SYDVKM. CDR3 length: 16 amino acids. The CDR3 DNA reads TGTGCCAGCAGATCCGCGGGGGGAGCTCTCCAAGAGACCCAGTACTTC. The encoded protein is CASRSAGGALQETQYF.

This clone showed up just once. The chain recombines TRBV14 with TRBJ1-1; maybe TRBD1 (6 bases). Trimming took off 1 base at V and 4 bases at J, with 13 bases between the two ends. From germline, CDR1 is SGHDN and CDR2 FVKESK. The CDR3 runs to 15 residues. The CDR3 nucleotides read TGTGCCAGCAGCCAAGTTGGGGCAGGGGCCACTGAAGCTTTCTTT. Translation: CASSQVGAGATEAFF.